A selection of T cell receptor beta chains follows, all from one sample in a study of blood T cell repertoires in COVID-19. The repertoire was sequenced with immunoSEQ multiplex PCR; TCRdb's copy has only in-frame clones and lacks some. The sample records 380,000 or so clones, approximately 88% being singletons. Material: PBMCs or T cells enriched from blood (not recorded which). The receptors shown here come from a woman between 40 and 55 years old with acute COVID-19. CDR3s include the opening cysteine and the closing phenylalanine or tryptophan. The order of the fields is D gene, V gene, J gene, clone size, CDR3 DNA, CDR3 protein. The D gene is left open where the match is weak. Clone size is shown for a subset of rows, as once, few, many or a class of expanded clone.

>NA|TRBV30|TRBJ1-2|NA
TGTGCCATAAAAGGGAGGGAAGCTAACTATGGCTACACCTTC
CAIKGREANYGYTF
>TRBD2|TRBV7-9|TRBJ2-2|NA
TGTGCCAGCAGCCATAGCGGGGAGAACACCGGGGAGCTGTTTTTT
CASSHSGENTGELFF
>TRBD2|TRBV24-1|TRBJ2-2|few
TGTGCCACCCAACTAGCGGGGGCGAACACCGGGGAGCTGTTTTTT
CATQLAGANTGELFF
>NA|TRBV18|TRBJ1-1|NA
TGTGCCAGCTCACCAGTTGGGGGGGAGAACACTGAAGCTTTCTTT
CASSPVGGENTEAFF
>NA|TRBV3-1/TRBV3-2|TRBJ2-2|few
TGTGCCAGCAGCCCGACAGGGAACACCGGGGAGCTGTTTTTT
CASSPTGNTGELFF
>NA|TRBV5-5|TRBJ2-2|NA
TGTGCCAGCAGCTTACGTCAGGGGACGAACACCGGGGAGCTGTTTTTT
CASSLRQGTNTGELFF
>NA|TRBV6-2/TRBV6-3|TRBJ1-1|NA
TGTGCCAGCAGTTACTCCCCTTCTCCACTAAACACTGAAGCTTTCTTT
CASSYSPSPLNTEAFF
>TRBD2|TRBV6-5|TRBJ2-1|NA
TGTGCCAGCAGTTACGCGCGGGGGGGCCTTTTCAATGAGCAGTTCTTC
CASSYARGGLFNEQFF
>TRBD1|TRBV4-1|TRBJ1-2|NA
TGCGCCAGCAGCACGGACAGGCTTGACTATGGCTACACCTTC
CASSTDRLDYGYTF
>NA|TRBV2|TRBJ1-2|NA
TGTGCCAGGAAGCGCGACCGACAGCTTTCTAACTATGGCTACACCTTC
CARKRDRQLSNYGYTF
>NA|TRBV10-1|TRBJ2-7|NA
TGCGCCAGCAGGAGGACTGATTCCATCTACGAGCAGTACTTC
CASRRTDSIYEQYF
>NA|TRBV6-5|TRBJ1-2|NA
TGTGCCAGCAGTTCCGATCGGGGGGGGTATGGCTACACCTTC
CASSSDRGGYGYTF
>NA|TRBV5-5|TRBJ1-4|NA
TGTGCCAGCAGCTCGCCGGGTCCGACAGGAAATAGTGAAAAACTGTTTTTT
CASSSPGPTGNSEKLFF
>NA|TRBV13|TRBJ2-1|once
TGTGCCAGCAGCTTAGGCCCTCTAGGAGCCCTTAGTGAGCAGTTCTTC
CASSLGPLGALSEQFF
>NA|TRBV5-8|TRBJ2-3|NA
TGTGCCGGATCCTCCGGGGGTGCAGATACGCAGTATTTT
CAGSSGGADTQYF
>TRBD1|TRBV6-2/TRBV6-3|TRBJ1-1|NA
TGTGCCAGCAGTTACCCAAGGACAGGGGGCAGGGGGACTGAAGCTTTCTTT
CASSYPRTGGRGTEAFF
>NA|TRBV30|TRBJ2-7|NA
TGTGCCTGGACTGACTTGTACGAGCAGTACTTC
CAWTDLYEQYF
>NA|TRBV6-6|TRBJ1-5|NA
TGTGCCAGCAGCTCTATTGTCAGCAATCAGCCCCAGCATTTT
CASSSIVSNQPQHF
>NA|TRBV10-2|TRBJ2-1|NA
TGCGCCAGCAGTGCCGGGGGAGAGCAGTTCTTC
CASSAGGEQFF
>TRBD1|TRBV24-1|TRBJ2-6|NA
TGTGCCACCAGTGGGACAGGTATGAGCTCTGGGGCCAACGTCCTGACTTTC
CATSGTGMSSGANVLTF
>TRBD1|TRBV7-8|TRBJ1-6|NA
TGTGCCAGCAGTTCGGGACAGGGTATACCTTCACCCCTCCACTTT
CASSSGQGIPSPLHF
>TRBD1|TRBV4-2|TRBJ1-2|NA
TGTGCCAGCAGCCCCGACCAAGGGGGCGATAACTATGGCTACACCTTC
CASSPDQGGDNYGYTF
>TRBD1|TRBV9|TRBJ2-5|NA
TGTGCCAGCAGCGTGGGGACAGGCCGCCAAGAGACCCAGTACTTC
CASSVGTGRQETQYF
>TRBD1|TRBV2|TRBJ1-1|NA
TGTGCCAGCAGTCGACAGGGAGCCACTGAAGCTTTCTTT
CASSRQGATEAFF
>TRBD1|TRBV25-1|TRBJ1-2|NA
TGTGCCAGCAGGGGGGACAGGGGGCGTTCAGGGTATGGCTACACCTTC
CASRGDRGRSGYGYTF
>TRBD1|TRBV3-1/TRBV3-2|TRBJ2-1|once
TGTGCCAGCAGCCTACAGGGGAATGAGCAGTTCTTC
CASSLQGNEQFF
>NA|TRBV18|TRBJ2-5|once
TGTGCCAGCTCACTCCAGGGTCAAGAGACCCAGTACTTC
CASSLQGQETQYF